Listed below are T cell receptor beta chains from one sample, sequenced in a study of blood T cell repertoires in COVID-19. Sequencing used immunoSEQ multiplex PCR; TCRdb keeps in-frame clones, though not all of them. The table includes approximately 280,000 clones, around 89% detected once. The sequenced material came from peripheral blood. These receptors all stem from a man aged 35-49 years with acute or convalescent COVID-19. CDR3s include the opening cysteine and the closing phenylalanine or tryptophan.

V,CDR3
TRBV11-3,CASSLEGVDTEAFF
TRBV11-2,CASSSPRGGGVNEQYF
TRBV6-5,CASSLQDRVNYGYTF
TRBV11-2,CASSARPGDTQYF
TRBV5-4,CASSFPGQGGRNEQFF
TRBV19,CATMTGAGDTEAFF
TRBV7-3,CASSLLVNTEAFF
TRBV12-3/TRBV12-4,CASSLWGPDTQYF
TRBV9,CASSVQTGGQVPLHF
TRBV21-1,CASTRGRDGELFF
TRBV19,CASSSPGTVNTGELFF
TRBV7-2,CASSSTGENTIYF
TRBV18,CASSPRTGGDTEAFF
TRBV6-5,CASTPGGMGTGELFF
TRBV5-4,CASSLGQWYEQYF
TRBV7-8,CASSLWTLPRSDTQYF
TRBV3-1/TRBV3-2,CASSQLLQGLSNTEAFF
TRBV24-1,CATSDQDAGANVLTF
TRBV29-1,CSAGQGINYGYTF
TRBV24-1,CATSDTQGYTDTQYF
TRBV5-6,CASSWGQGSYEQYF
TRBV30,CAWSVWANYGYTF
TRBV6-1,CASSENRYSYNEQFF
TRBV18,CASSPPSQGLNEQYF
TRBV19,CASSIDQGLSAEAFF
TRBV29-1,CSVARDRATDTQYF
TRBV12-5,CASGFVGQGMYF
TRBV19,CASSRRDRSLNTEAFF
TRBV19,CASSTDSSSYNEQFF
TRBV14,CASSQAGGRALSHGYTF
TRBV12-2,CASRLVVRAEAFF
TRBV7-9,CASSLGTSGGTLRREGQFF
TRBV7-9,CASSLARLAAENEQFF
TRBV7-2,CASSLVLARGKYEQYF
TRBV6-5,CAIPTRRDEQYF
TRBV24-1,CATSDSGIYWQYF
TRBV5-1,CASSLGSTSRGSPLHF
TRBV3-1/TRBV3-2,CASSLRALNEQYF
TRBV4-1,CASSQGRLAGGHTQYF
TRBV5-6,CASSFTTGGNYGYTF
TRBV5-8,CASSLRTGGGGYTF
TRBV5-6,CASSPTGVGNTIYF
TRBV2,CASSYGTVREQYF
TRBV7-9,CASITLLGRDRELFF
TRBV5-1,CASSSREVYTEAFF
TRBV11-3,CASSQSGSDTQYF
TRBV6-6,CASSTPGQGSNEQFF
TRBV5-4,CASSLGLAGGREYF
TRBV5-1,CASSPSGGGAGNSPLHF
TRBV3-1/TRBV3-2,CASSPQGARGAYNEQFF
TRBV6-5,CASSYPPPRETQYF
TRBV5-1,CASTVGLDTEAFF